Listed here is a single TCR beta chain. CDR3 size: 16 residues. V was clipped by 5 bases and J by 2 bases, with 19 bases between them. The germline V gene has CDR1 SEHNR and CDR2 FQNEAQ (reference sequence). In the authors' workflow: Nucleated cell counts were estimated from reference gene primer amplification. The assay was immunoSEQ multiplex PCR, and TCRdb's table has in-frame clones only and misses some. That table supplies the V and J calls and clone size; D and trimming were determined from the DNA. The sample contains 150,000 to 200,000 clones, 85% to 95% of which appear only once. The data are from a study of blood T cell repertoires in COVID-19.

This TCR came from a woman aged 45-60 years with acute or convalescent COVID-19. The chain has TRBV7-9 and TRBJ2-7; D is perhaps TRBD2 (5 bases). The sequenced sample consisted of peripheral blood. Here the CDR3 reads CASSRGYLLDAYEQYF. In DNA, the CDR3 is TGTGCCAGCAGCAGAGGATATTTACTAGACGCCTACGAGCAGTACTTC.